This T cell receptor (beta chain) emerged from a study of blood T cell repertoires in COVID-19 (dated by TCRdb to 2020 to 2021). General notes on the study: Samples from collaborators originated in the United States, Italy and Spain and spanned both the acute and convalescent phases of COVID-19. The prospective study material was composed of cDNA or gDNA derived from T cells, B-cell-depleted T cells, or PBMCs. Subjects who had been exposed to COVID-19, were actively infected with it, or had recovered from it provided the deeply sampled blood TCRbeta repertoires that made up the dataset. The repertoires were released in a freely available public database meant as a resource for research on the immune response to SARS-CoV-2. Samples were obtained from the ongoing ImmuneRACE study (first 160 participants) and from some 1,200 subjects provided by 6 global collaborators. A de-identified subject ID, COVID-19 status, age in years and sex were almost always included in the sample metadata. Where available, HLA class I and class II types were obtained from metadata supplied by the sample provider rather than from assay-based typing. The investigation overall reported the following: Clinical and demographic metadata were provided uncurated, with the amount varying by source and participant.

Enrolling through a virtual design, the prospective study's participants ranged in age from roughly 18 to 89 years and lived across roughly 24 United States geographic areas. Cohort assignment in the prospective study relied on participant-reported clinical history from a screening survey and a study questionnaire. Each participant in the prospective study had whole blood, serum and a nasopharyngeal or oropharyngeal swab collected by mobile phlebotomists. Participants in the prospective study had the option to provide additional blood draws and questionnaires over a roughly two-month period. Before DNA extraction, blood samples from the prospective study were shipped at room temperature or frozen. Trimming takes 4 bases off V and 7 bases off J; junction bases not matched to a gene: 9. The germline V gene gives CDR1 as LGHNA and CDR2 as YNFKEQ. The CDR3 numbers 17 residues from cysteine through phenylalanine. Here the CDR3 DNA is all that survives: 51 bases in frame from base 1.

The immunoSEQ Assay, a bias-controlled multiplex PCR, was used to amplify TCRbeta CDR3 regions from genomic DNA. Processing in the source paper ran as follows. The number of nucleated cells in each sample was estimated by amplification of reference gene primers within the assay. To quantify the absolute abundance of each unique TCRbeta CDR3 rearrangement, sequence reads were collapsed and filtered. For each sample, productive Simpson clonality was calculated by taking the square root of Simpson's diversity index across productive rearrangements. Drawn from immuneACCESS, this table holds only the in-frame rearrangements with V and J called that TCRdb kept. Clones are partly lost; checked studies trace under half to an unresolved V gene and leave the rest unexplained. V, J and clone size derive from that table, while D and trimming were established from the DNA sequence. The sample table holds 200,000 to 250,000 clones, of which roughly 80% were seen once. The ten biggest clones cover about 1.3% of the sample.

Regarding this clone: It lacks a known antigen. No base quality values were provided; no much bigger clone lies one nucleotide off.

The receptor chain draws on TRBV4-2 and TRBJ2-4; 14 of the junction bases match TRBD2. The sequencing sample was made of PBMCs or T cells enriched from blood (not recorded which). The clonotype was recovered from a woman aged 40 to 50 with acute COVID-19. The CDR3 protein sequence reads: CASSPRTSGGSPNIQYF. Read as DNA, the sequence is TGTGCCAGCAGCCCCCGGACTAGCGGGGGGTCTCCGAACATTCAGTACTTC.